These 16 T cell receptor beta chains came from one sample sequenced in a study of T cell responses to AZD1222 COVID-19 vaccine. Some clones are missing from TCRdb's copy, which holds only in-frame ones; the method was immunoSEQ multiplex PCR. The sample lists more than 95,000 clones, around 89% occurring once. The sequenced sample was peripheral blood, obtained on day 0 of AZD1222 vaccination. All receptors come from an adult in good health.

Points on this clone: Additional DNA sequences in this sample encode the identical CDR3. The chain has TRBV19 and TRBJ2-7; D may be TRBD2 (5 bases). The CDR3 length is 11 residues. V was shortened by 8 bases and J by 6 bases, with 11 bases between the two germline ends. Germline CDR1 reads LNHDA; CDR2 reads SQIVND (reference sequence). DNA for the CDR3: TGTGCCAGTCGCAAAGGAGGCGAGCAGTACTTC. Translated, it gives CASRKGGEQYF.

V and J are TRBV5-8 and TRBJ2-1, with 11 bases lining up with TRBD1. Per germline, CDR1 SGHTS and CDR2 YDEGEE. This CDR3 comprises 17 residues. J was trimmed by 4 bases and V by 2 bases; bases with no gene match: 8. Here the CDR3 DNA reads TGTGCCAGCAGCTTAAGCCCCGGGACAGGGGGGTACAATGAGCAGTTCTTC. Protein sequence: CASSLSPGTGGYNEQFF.

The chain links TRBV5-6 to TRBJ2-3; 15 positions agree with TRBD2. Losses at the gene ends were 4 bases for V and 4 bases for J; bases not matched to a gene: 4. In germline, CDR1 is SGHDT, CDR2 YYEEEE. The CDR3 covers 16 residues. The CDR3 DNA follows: TGTGCCAGCAGCCACTGGACTAGCGGGAGGGCAGATACGCAGTATTTT. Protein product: CASSHWTSGRADTQYF.

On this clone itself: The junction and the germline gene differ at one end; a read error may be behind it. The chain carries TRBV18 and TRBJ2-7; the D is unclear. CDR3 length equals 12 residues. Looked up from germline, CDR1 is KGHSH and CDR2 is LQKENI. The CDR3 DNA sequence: TGTGCCAGCTCCCCACACGAGTACGAGCAGTACTTC. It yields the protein CASSPHEYEQYF.

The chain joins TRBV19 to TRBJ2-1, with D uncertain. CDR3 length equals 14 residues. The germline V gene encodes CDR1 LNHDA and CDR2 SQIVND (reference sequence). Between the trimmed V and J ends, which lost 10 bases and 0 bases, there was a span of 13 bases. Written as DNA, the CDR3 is TGTGCCACTAGGATGGCGAGCTCCTACAATGAGCAGTTCTTC. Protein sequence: CATRMASSYNEQFF.

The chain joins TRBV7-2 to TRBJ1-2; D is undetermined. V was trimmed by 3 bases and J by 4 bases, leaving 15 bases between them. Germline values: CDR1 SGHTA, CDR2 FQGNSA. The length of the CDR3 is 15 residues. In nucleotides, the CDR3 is TGTGCCAGCAGCTTGCCGACGGCGGCTATCTATGGCTACACCTTC. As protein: CASSLPTAAIYGYTF.

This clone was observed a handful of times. CDR3 in amino acids: CASSLSSGLYEQYF. Written as DNA, the CDR3 is TGTGCCAGCAGCCTGTCCAGCGGCTTGTACGAGCAGTACTTC. The genes are TRBV7-3 and TRBJ2-7; weak D call: TRBD2 (5 bases). V was pared by 5 bases and J by 4 bases, with 15 bases between. This CDR3 contains 14 residues. The germline CDR1 and CDR2 sequences are SGHTA and FQGTGA.

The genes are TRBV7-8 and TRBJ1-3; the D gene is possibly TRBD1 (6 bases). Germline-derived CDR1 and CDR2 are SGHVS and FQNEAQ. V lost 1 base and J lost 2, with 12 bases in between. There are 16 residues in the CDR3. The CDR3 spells CASSLGWDKTGNTIYF. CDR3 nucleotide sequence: TGTGCCAGCAGCTTAGGATGGGACAAGACTGGAAACACCATATATTTT.

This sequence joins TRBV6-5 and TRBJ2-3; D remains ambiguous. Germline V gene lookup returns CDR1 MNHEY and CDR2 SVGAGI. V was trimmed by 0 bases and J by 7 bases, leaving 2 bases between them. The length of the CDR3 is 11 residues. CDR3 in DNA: TGTGCCAGCAGTTACTCGAATACGCAGTATTTT. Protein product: CASSYSNTQYF.

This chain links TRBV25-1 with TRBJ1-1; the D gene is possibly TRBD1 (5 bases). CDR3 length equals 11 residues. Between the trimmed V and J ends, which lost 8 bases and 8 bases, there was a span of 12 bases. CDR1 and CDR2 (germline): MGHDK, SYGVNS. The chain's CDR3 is CASAAGIEAFF. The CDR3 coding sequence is TGTGCCAGCGCCGCAGGGATCGAAGCTTTCTTT.

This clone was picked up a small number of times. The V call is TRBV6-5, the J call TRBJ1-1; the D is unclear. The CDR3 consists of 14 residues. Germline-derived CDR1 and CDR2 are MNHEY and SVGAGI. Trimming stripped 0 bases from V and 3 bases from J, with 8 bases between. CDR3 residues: CASSYSSADTEAFF. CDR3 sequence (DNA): TGTGCCAGCAGTTACTCTTCAGCCGACACTGAAGCTTTCTTT.

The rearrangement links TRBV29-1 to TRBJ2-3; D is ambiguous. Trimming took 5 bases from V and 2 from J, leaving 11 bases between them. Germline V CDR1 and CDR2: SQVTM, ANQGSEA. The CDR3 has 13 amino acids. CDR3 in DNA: TGCAGCGTTCGTAAGGATCACACAGATACGCAGTATTTT. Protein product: CSVRKDHTDTQYF.

CDR3 in amino acids: CASSSMMNTEAFF. In DNA form, the CDR3 reads TGTGCCAGCAGCTCTATGATGAACACTGAAGCTTTCTTT. The rearrangement joins TRBV28 to TRBJ1-1, with D unclear. CDR1 and CDR2 (germline): MDHEN, SYDVKM. The CDR3 has 13 residues. The ends were cut back, 6 bases at V and 0 bases at J, with 8 bases in the middle.

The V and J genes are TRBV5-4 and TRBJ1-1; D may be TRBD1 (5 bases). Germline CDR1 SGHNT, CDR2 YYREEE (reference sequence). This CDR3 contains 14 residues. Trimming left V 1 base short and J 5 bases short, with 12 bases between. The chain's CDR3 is CASSLTGEGTEAFF. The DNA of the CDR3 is TGTGCCAGCAGCTTGACGGGGGAGGGAACTGAAGCTTTCTTT.

CDR3 amino acids: CASSLAGPNTGELFF. CDR3 nucleotides: TGTGCCAGCAGCTTAGCGGGGCCGAACACCGGGGAGCTGTTTTTT. The J gene is TRBJ2-2, the V gene TRBV7-2; D is perhaps TRBD1 (5 bases). The V and J ends lost 0 bases and 0 bases respectively, with 5 bases between them. CDR1 and CDR2 from the germline V gene are SGHTA and FQGNSA. The CDR3 is made up of 15 amino acids.

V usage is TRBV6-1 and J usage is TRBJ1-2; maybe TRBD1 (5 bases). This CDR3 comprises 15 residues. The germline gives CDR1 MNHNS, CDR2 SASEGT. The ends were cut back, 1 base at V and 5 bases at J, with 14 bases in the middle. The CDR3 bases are TGTGCCAGCAGTGAAGGACACGACAGTCTGTATGGCTACACCTTC. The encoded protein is CASSEGHDSLYGYTF.